The source of this TCR beta chain is a study of cytotoxic CD8 clonotypes in ibrutinib-treated CLL. Study at large: Responses: about 25 partial, 2 complete; after median around 70 months, around 14 stayed remitted, some twelve progressed.

Losses at the gene ends were 6 bases for V and 5 bases for J; bases not matched to a gene: 4. CDR1 is MDHEN and CDR2 is SYDVKM in the germline V gene. CDR3 length equals 13 residues. Data came from immunoSEQ multiplex PCR; TCRdb stores just in-frame clones and leaves some out. The profile shows fewer than 35,000 clones, about 70% of them singletons. This clonotype was obtained from a human donor with chronic lymphocytic leukemia. Sample: PBMCs, taken before ibrutinib treatment. The chain links TRBV28 to TRBJ2-5; 9 bases fit TRBD1. CDR3 in amino acids: CASRQGAAETQYF. In DNA, the CDR3 is TGTGCCAGCAGACAGGGGGCGGCGGAGACCCAGTACTTC.